The next 12 T cell receptor beta chains were all read from a single sample in a study of radiotherapy plus CTLA-4 blockade in lung cancer. The data were produced by immunoSEQ multiplex PCR, yet TCRdb's version contains in-frame clones alone and is incomplete. This sample yields 30,000 to 45,000 clones, of which around 79% are seen a single time; almost 9% belongs to the top ten. The material sequenced was peripheral blood, taken from a patient treated with radiotherapy plus ipilimumab. These receptors were obtained from a human donor with non-small cell lung cancer who had stable disease on radiotherapy plus ipilimumab.

The V and J genes are TRBV4-1 and TRBJ2-5; a weak D match, TRBD1 (6 bases). Germline V gene lookup returns CDR1 MGHRA and CDR2 YSYEKL. This CDR3 spans 14 amino acids. V was trimmed by 2 bases and J by 3 bases, leaving 10 bases between them. The CDR3 spells CASSQTGLKETQYF. DNA of the CDR3: TGCGCCAGCAGCCAAACAGGGCTGAAAGAGACCCAGTACTTC.

This clone came up a few times. The chain has TRBV6-5 and TRBJ1-4; D possibly corresponds to TRBD1 (6 bases). The CDR3 contains 15 residues. V was cut by 6 bases and J by 0 bases, with 11 bases left in between. CDR1 is MNHEY and CDR2 is SVGAGI in the germline V gene. The CDR3 nucleotides read TGTGCCAGCAGGAAACAGGGCGCAACTAATGAAAAACTGTTTTTT. This codes for CASRKQGATNEKLFF.

The chain's CDR3 is CASTPAVTEKLFF. CDR3 bases: TGTGCCAGCACCCCCGCGGTAACTGAAAAACTGTTTTTT. The chain joins TRBV28 to TRBJ1-4, with unresolved D. V was cut by 7 bases and J by 7 bases, with 13 bases left in between. This CDR3 contains 13 residues. Germline CDR1 reads MDHEN; CDR2 reads SYDVKM.

The rearrangement uses TRBV21-1 and TRBJ2-7; TRBD1, the table's D call, was not compared with the DNA. TRBV21-1 is listed as a pseudogene. The length of the CDR3 is 15 residues. The chain's CDR3 is CASRGAHVRDYEQYF. As DNA, the CDR3 is TGTGCCAGCAGGGGGGCCCACGTTCGGGACTACGAGCAGTACTTC.

The chain links TRBV19 to TRBJ1-6; possibly TRBD1 for D (5 bases). The germline V gene encodes CDR1 LNHDA and CDR2 SQIVND (reference sequence). V lost 7 bases to trimming and J lost 4 bases, with 17 bases between them. CDR3 length: 16 amino acids. As DNA, the CDR3 is TGTGCCAGTACCCTTGGGGGGACCGATTATAATTCACCCCTCCACTTT. This translates into CASTLGGTDYNSPLHF.

The chain couples TRBV29-1 to TRBJ1-1; a possible D gene is TRBD1 (6 bases). V lost 7 bases, J lost 3 bases, and 15 bases lay in between. Per germline, CDR1 SQVTM and CDR2 ANQGSEA. The CDR3 spans 13 residues. The CDR3 sequence: CSGLTGIYTEAFF. CDR3 nucleotides: TGCAGCGGCTTAACAGGGATATACACTGAAGCTTTCTTT.

This clone has a handful of counts. This chain joins TRBV14 and TRBJ1-2; weak D call: TRBD1 (5 bases). The V and J ends lost 0 bases and 8 bases respectively, with 16 bases between them. The V gene's germline CDR1 is SGHDN and CDR2 FVKESK. The CDR3 is 15 amino acids. This CDR3 reads CASSQDPRERRGYTF. The CDR3 DNA reads as TGTGCCAGCAGCCAAGATCCCAGGGAGCGACGGGGCTACACCTTC.

This clone has just a few counts. The chain combines TRBV5-1 with TRBJ1-1; tentative D call: TRBD1 (6 bases). Germline V gives CDR1 SGHRS, CDR2 YFSETQ. This CDR3 spans 12 amino acids. Trimming took off 3 bases at V and 7 bases at J, with 10 bases between the two ends. The chain's CDR3 is CASSSGQFEAFF. CDR3 coding DNA: TGCGCCAGCAGCTCAGGACAGTTTGAAGCTTTCTTT.

The rearrangement links TRBV4-2 to TRBJ2-3; D is perhaps TRBD1 or TRBD2 (6 bases each). Germline-derived CDR1 and CDR2 are LGHNA and YNFKEQ. The V and J ends lost 1 base and 6 bases respectively, with 17 bases between them. The CDR3 has 16 residues. The DNA of the CDR3 is TGTGCCAGCAGCCAAGGGGTTCCGGGGGACACGGATACGCAGTATTTT. The encoded protein is CASSQGVPGDTDTQYF.

The chain recombines TRBV9 with TRBJ1-5; no reliable D call. V lost 0 bases and J lost 1, with 8 bases in between. The germline V gene has CDR1 SGDLS and CDR2 YYNGEE. The length of the CDR3 is 15 residues. For the CDR3, the DNA is TGTGCCAGCAGCGTAGAGGGCAGGAGCAATCAGCCCCAGCATTTT. It specifies CASSVEGRSNQPQHF.

DNA of the CDR3: TGTGCCAGCAGCCGGGACAGACCTCAAGAGACCCAGTACTTC. This sequence encodes CASSRDRPQETQYF. The chain is built from TRBV2 and TRBJ2-5; 7 bases match TRBD1. This CDR3 has 14 amino acids. Germline CDR1 is SNHLY and CDR2 is FYNNEI. Trimming at V came to 6 bases and at J to 2 bases, leaving 6 bases not matched to a gene.

The V call is TRBV27, the J call TRBJ1-2; 8 bases are shared with TRBD1. The length of the CDR3 is 14 residues. CDR1 is MNHEY, CDR2 SMNVEV, per germline (reference sequence). The V gene end was trimmed by 6 bases and the J gene end by 3 bases; junction bases not matched to a gene: 6. CDR3 bases: TGTGCCAGCAGCATTCAGGGGGCGGACTATGGCTACACCTTC. Its protein product is CASSIQGADYGYTF.